The 23 T cell receptor beta chains below were found in one sample sequenced in a study of regulatory T cells in long-lasting Graves disease (dated by TCRdb to 2020 to 2022). The intended sense of this specimen's time point label: newly diagnosed GD, antithyroid drugs for less than 3 months. For both TCR sequencing and RNA sequencing, RNA was extracted from PBMCs using TRIzol. Library generation was performed with multiplex PCR. Sequenced using an Illumina HiSeq 4000. iRepertoire HTBI primers and Arm-PCR amplification of CDR3 regions were used to construct TCR beta libraries. TCRdb took the public reads, trimmed them with fastp at Q25, ran MiXCR for clone calling and kept in-frame beta chains. Every CDR3 protein is listed once, alongside the most common genes and DNA of its rows. The sample profile shows about 610,000 distinct CDR3 sequences; around 16% of them were found once. Of the sample, approximately 12% is held by the ten largest clones.

Separately, the same data were catalogued under a study of T cells in Graves' hyperthyroidism and ophthalmopathy.

The input for sequencing was peripheral blood mononuclear cells (PBMCs), taken at new diagnosis, from a patient treated with antithyroid drugs. The receptor source for this set is a man aged 18 to 29 with Graves disease. Donor details come from another sample of the same person, matched by shared clones.

This clonotype showed up many times. The chain links TRBV11-2 to TRBJ2-7, with 7 nucleotides matching TRBD2. V trimming: 6 bases; J trimming: 2 bases; junction bases outside the gene matches: 7. The germline V gene has CDR1 SGHAT and CDR2 FQNNGV. This CDR3 is built from 14 residues. For the CDR3, the DNA is TGTGCCAGCAGTTTCAGTCTAGCGGCCTACGAGCAGTACTTC. Encoded protein: CASSFSLAAYEQYF.

This clonotype has a count of ten or more. This clone may be a read error of a much larger clone one base away. This chain joins TRBV7-9 and TRBJ2-7; D is undetermined. CDR1 SEHNR and CDR2 FQNEAQ come from the germline V gene (reference sequence). V lost 6 bases and J lost 2, with 8 bases in between. This CDR3 has 12 amino acids. The CDR3 here is CASSPDPYEQYF. In DNA, the CDR3 is TGTGCCAGCAGTCCGGACCCCTACGAGCAGTACTTC.

The sample holds many counts of this clonotype. CDR3 sequence (DNA): TGTGCCAGCAATGTTCCGGGACAGGCAGATGGCTACACCTTC. This codes for CASNVPGQADGYTF. This chain links TRBV12-3 or TRBV12-4 with TRBJ1-2; 8 bases are a match to TRBD1. The CDR3 length is 14 residues. The V segment lost 7 bases and the J segment 6 bases; nucleotides outside the gene matches: 10.

V and J are TRBV19 and TRBJ1-5; 8 bases match TRBD1. The junction had 7 bases not matched to a gene; V was cut back by 6 bases and J by 0 bases. The germline gives CDR1 LNHDA, CDR2 SQIVND (reference sequence). The CDR3 runs to 16 residues. In DNA, the CDR3 is TGTGCCAGTAGCCAGGACAGGGTTTATAGCAATCAGCCCCAGCATTTT. It translates to CASSQDRVYSNQPQHF.

This chain links TRBV19 with TRBJ2-3; the D is unclear. Germline V gene lookup returns CDR1 LNHDA and CDR2 SQIVND (reference sequence). The CDR3 has 14 amino acids. V was pared by 8 bases and J by 4 bases, with 16 bases between. CDR3 loop: CASGLGNGADTQYF. The CDR3, as DNA: TGTGCCAGTGGTCTGGGAAACGGCGCAGATACGCAGTATTTT.

This clonotype was counted between two and nine times. V gene TRBV5-1 combines with J gene TRBJ2-1, with 8 positions matching TRBD1. J was trimmed by 8 bases and V by 4 bases; bases with no gene match: 11. The CDR3 extends over 15 amino acids. Germline V gene sequence: CDR1 SGHRS, CDR2 YFSETQ. Written as DNA, the CDR3 is TGCGCCAGCAGCCCAACTCGACAGGGGACGGATGAGCAGTTCTTC. Translating gives CASSPTRQGTDEQFF.

This clonotype was seen at least ten times. The chain has TRBV7-6 and TRBJ2-2; a weak D match, TRBD2 (6 bases). Between the trimmed V and J ends, which lost 2 bases and 1 base, there was a span of 11 bases. The CDR3 contains 16 residues. Germline V gene data show CDR1 as SGHVS and CDR2 as FNYEAQ. This CDR3 reads CASSLTGAGNTGELFF. CDR3 sequence (DNA): TGTGCCAGCAGCTTAACGGGAGCGGGGAACACCGGGGAGCTGTTTTTT.

This clonotype was observed many times. The rearrangement uses TRBV7-9 and TRBJ2-1, with 13 bases lining up with TRBD2. CDR1 and CDR2 from the germline V gene are SEHNR and FQNEAQ (reference sequence). The J segment lost 8 bases and the V segment lost 3 bases, leaving 4 bases of the junction unmatched. The CDR3 sequence is 15 residues long. CDR3 DNA sequence: TGTGCCAGCAGCTTCGGACTAGCGGGAGTGGATGAGCAGTTCTTC. It encodes CASSFGLAGVDEQFF. The variable domain in full, completed from reference TRBV7-9 and TRBJ2-1, reads DTGVSQNPRHKITKRGQNVTFRCDPISEHNRLYWYRQTLGQGPEFLTYFQNEAQLEKSRLLSDRFSAERPKGSFSTLEIQRTEQGDSAMYLCASSFGLAGVDEQFFGPGTRLTVL.

This clonotype was counted many times. CDR3 amino acids: CASSPRDVKHSNQPQHF. The CDR3 bases are TGTGCCAGCAGCCCGCGGGACGTAAAACATAGCAATCAGCCCCAGCATTTT. The chain joins TRBV6-1 to TRBJ1-5, with TRBD1 as a possible D gene (5 bases). The CDR3 consists of 17 residues. Germline CDR1 is MNHNS and CDR2 is SASEGT. Trimming shortened V by 6 bases and J by 0 bases, and 18 bases separated the two germline ends.

At least ten counts were recorded for this clonotype. The V call is TRBV30, the J call TRBJ1-1; the D gene is possibly TRBD1 (6 bases). The V end was cut by 0 bases, the J end by 5 bases, with 10 bases between. The CDR3 consists of 13 residues. Germline CDR1 reads GTSNPN; CDR2 reads SVGIG (reference sequence). The CDR3 loop reads CAWSVRGGTEAFF. The CDR3 DNA sequence: TGTGCCTGGAGTGTAAGGGGGGGGACTGAAGCTTTCTTT.

V usage is TRBV6-1 and J usage is TRBJ1-1; tentatively, D is TRBD1 (5 bases). Trimming removed 5 bases at V and 0 bases at J, with 10 bases between. In germline, CDR1 is MNHNS, CDR2 SASEGT. The CDR3 covers 14 residues. CDR3 coding DNA: TGTGCCAGCAGTCCGGGGCCTGTGAACACTGAAGCTTTCTTT. Amino acid sequence: CASSPGPVNTEAFF.

The sample holds many counts of this clonotype. This sequence joins TRBV27 and TRBJ1-6; the match to TRBD1 covers 7 bases. The CDR3 is 14 residues long. J gave up 14 bases and V 5 bases, and 12 bases lay outside the gene matches. Germline V gene sequence: CDR1 MNHEY, CDR2 SMNVEV (reference sequence). DNA for the CDR3: TGTGCCAGCAGTCCGGGACAGCCCTTATTCGCCCTCCACTTT. It is translated as CASSPGQPLFALHF.

This clonotype came up many times. The chain recombines TRBV2 with TRBJ2-3; 7 nucleotides agree with TRBD2. The trim removed 1 base at V and 4 bases at J, leaving 8 bases unmatched. The CDR3 sequence is 16 residues long. In germline, CDR1 is SNHLY, CDR2 FYNNEI. CDR3 nucleotide sequence: TGTGCCAGCAGTGAAGGTCTAGCGGAATTTCCAGATACGCAGTATTTT. This encodes CASSEGLAEFPDTQYF.

This clonotype has a count of ten or more. The V and J genes are TRBV20-1 and TRBJ1-5; no reliable D call. V lost 5 bases and J 2 bases, leaving 13 bases between the germline ends. Germline-derived CDR1 and CDR2 are DFQATT and SNEGSKA (reference sequence). There are 14 residues in the CDR3. This chain's CDR3 is CSAPGPLGNQPQHF. CDR3 DNA sequence: TGCAGTGCTCCGGGTCCTCTGGGCAATCAGCCCCAGCATTTT.

The rearrangement joins TRBV5-1 to TRBJ2-7; 8 nucleotides line up with TRBD2. Germline V CDR1 and CDR2: SGHRS, YFSETQ. The CDR3 sequence is 15 residues long. The V segment lost 6 bases and the J segment 2 bases; nucleotides outside the gene matches: 10. CDR3 nucleotide sequence: TGCGCCAGCAAGTCCCGGACTAGCAGAACCTACGAGCAGTACTTC. Its protein product is CASKSRTSRTYEQYF.

This clonotype was recorded at least ten times. The chain recombines TRBV28 with TRBJ1-2; D ambiguous. V was shortened by 6 bases and J by 2 bases, with 13 bases between the two germline ends. CDR3 length: 14 residues. Germline V CDR1 and CDR2: MDHEN, SYDVKM. In DNA form, the CDR3 reads TGTGCCAGCAGCGACTGGGCAGAGAACTATGGCTACACCTTC. Its translation: CASSDWAENYGYTF.

The sample holds many counts of this clonotype. This chain joins TRBV20-1 and TRBJ2-7; a weak D match, TRBD1 (7 bases). In germline, CDR1 is DFQATT, CDR2 SNEGSKA (reference sequence). Trimming took off 5 bases at V and 3 bases at J, with 23 bases between the two ends. The CDR3 extends over 16 amino acids. The CDR3 reads CSAGSIKGAGRYEQYF. Written as DNA, the CDR3 is TGCAGTGCTGGTTCGATTAAGGGGGCGGGGCGCTACGAGCAGTACTTC.

J is TRBJ2-5 and V is TRBV5-1, with TRBD2 matching over 9 bases. Germline CDR1 and CDR2: SGHRS and YFSETQ. The CDR3 is 15 residues long. The trim removed 2 bases at V and 5 bases at J, leaving 7 bases unmatched. This CDR3 is CASSLSSGNGETQYF. CDR3 DNA: TGCGCCAGCAGCTTATCTAGCGGGAATGGGGAGACCCAGTACTTC.

The chain has TRBV24-1 and TRBJ1-5, with D maybe TRBD1 (6 bases). This CDR3 has 14 amino acids. From germline, CDR1 is KGHDR and CDR2 SFDVKD. Trimming stripped 1 base from V and 6 bases from J, with 9 bases between. CDR3 amino acids: CATSDFRGSQPQHF. CDR3 coding DNA: TGTGCCACCAGTGATTTCAGGGGAAGTCAGCCCCAGCATTTT.

This clonotype has a count of ten or more. CDR3 in DNA: TGTGCCAGCAGTGAAGTAGGGTTGGACTATGGCTACACCTTC. Encoded protein: CASSEVGLDYGYTF. The chain carries TRBV6-1 and TRBJ1-2, with no clear D. From germline, CDR1 is MNHNS and CDR2 SASEGT. This CDR3 contains 14 residues. V was shortened by 1 base and J by 3 bases, with 9 bases between the two germline ends.

The CDR3 spells CAIPIGGTSYEQYF. The CDR3, as DNA: TGTGCCATCCCGATAGGGGGAACGTCCTACGAGCAGTACTTC. This chain uses TRBV10-3 with TRBJ2-7, with TRBD1 as a possible D gene (6 bases). Germline V CDR1 and CDR2: ENHRY, SYGVKD. CDR3 size: 14 residues. Trimming removed 8 bases from V and 1 base from J, with 15 bases in between.

This clonotype appeared a few times. The genes are TRBV7-6 and TRBJ2-1, with 13 bases matching TRBD2. CDR1 is SGHVS and CDR2 is FNYEAQ in the germline V gene. The CDR3 spans 17 residues. Losses at the gene ends were 3 bases for V and 2 bases for J; bases not matched to a gene: 4. This chain's CDR3 is CASSFRLAGGPYNEQFF. In DNA form, the CDR3 reads TGTGCCAGCAGCTTCAGACTAGCGGGAGGCCCCTACAATGAGCAGTTCTTC. The full variable domain, rest sourced from reference TRBV7-6 and TRBJ2-1, is GAGVSQSPRYKVTKRGQDVALRCDPISGHVSLYWYRQALGQGPEFLTYFNYEAQQDKSGLPNDRFSAERPEGSISTLTIQRTEQRDSAMYRCASSFRLAGGPYNEQFFGPGTRLTVL.

This clonotype was observed at least ten times. The chain uses TRBV27 and TRBJ1-5; tentatively, D is TRBD1 (6 bases). Germline assignment: CDR1 MNHEY and CDR2 SMNVEV (reference sequence). This CDR3 has 17 residues. V lost 0 bases, J lost 2 bases, and 14 bases lay in between. The CDR3 DNA sequence: TGTGCCAGCAGTTTATCGGGGCCAGGGGTTGGCAATCAGCCCCAGCATTTT. Encoded protein: CASSLSGPGVGNQPQHF.